Given below is one T cell receptor (beta chain) in context. What it binds is not known. These data are taken from a study of cytomegalovirus exposure and HLA in healthy donors. General observations from the study: The presence/absence work took it that sequencing depth was about the same across donors. For most subjects, TCR beta sequences were reported to predict HLA-A and HLA-B alleles with accuracy.

PCR employed 60 Vbeta and 13 Jbeta primers. TCRdb's table, derived via immunoSEQ multiplex PCR, lists solely in-frame clones and lacks some. This listing includes about 75,000 clones. What was sequenced was PBMCs. The receptor was derived from a young man in good health and CMV-seropositive.

The CDR3 nucleotides are TGTGCCAGCAGCGGAACCTGGGGAGAGAACACTGAAGCTTTCTTT. It specifies CASSGTWGENTEAFF. The rearrangement uses TRBV9 and TRBJ1-1; no clear D. Trimming removed 3 bases from V and 1 base from J, with 13 bases in between. The length of the CDR3 is 15 residues. The V gene's germline CDR1 is SGDLS and CDR2 YYNGEE.